One sample yielded the 25 T cell receptor beta chains listed below, sequenced in a study of cytomegalovirus exposure and HLA in healthy donors. PCR amplification relied on 60 Vbeta primers (plus 13 Jbeta primers). Libraries were prepared by immunoSEQ multiplex PCR; TCRdb keeps only in-frame clonotypes and omits some of them. In the table there are 130,000 or so clones, less than 85% of which are singletons. The sample consisted of PBMCs. Every receptor here comes from a middle-aged man in good health and CMV-seronegative.

This sequence joins TRBV27 and TRBJ1-5; no reliable D call. The V and J ends lost 4 bases and 2 bases respectively, with 3 bases between them. The germline V gene has CDR1 MNHEY and CDR2 SMNVEV (reference sequence). CDR3 size: 12 residues. CDR3 DNA: TGTGCCAGCAGTTCCGGCAATCAGCCCCAGCATTTT. Translated, it gives CASSSGNQPQHF.

V gene TRBV19 combines with J gene TRBJ2-5; maybe TRBD2 (6 bases). Trimming took off 4 bases at V and 3 bases at J, with 21 bases between the two ends. CDR3 length: 17 residues. From germline, CDR1 is LNHDA and CDR2 SQIVND (reference sequence). Here the CDR3 reads CASSTSHHGTAKETQYF. DNA of the CDR3: TGTGCCAGTAGTACGTCACACCACGGGACTGCAAAAGAGACCCAGTACTTC.

The chain uses TRBV5-1 and TRBJ1-5; 7 positions agree with TRBD1. The germline CDR1 and CDR2 sequences are SGHRS and YFSETQ. Trimming at V came to 5 bases and at J to 2 bases, leaving 7 bases not matched to a gene. The CDR3 has 15 amino acids. CDR3 nucleotide sequence: TGCGCCAGCAGGGAGACAGGGAAGGGCAATCAGCCCCAGCATTTT. It specifies CASRETGKGNQPQHF.

The chain recombines TRBV28 with TRBJ1-1; a weak D match, TRBD1 (6 bases). Per germline, CDR1 MDHEN and CDR2 SYDVKM. Trimming pared 5 bases from V and 1 base from J, leaving 11 bases between. The CDR3 covers 14 residues. The CDR3 bases are TGTGCCAGCAGTCCACAGACAGGGAACACTGAAGCTTTCTTT. As protein: CASSPQTGNTEAFF.

Here the CDR3 reads CATSGRDGLAAYEQYF. The CDR3 nucleotides read TGTGCCACCTCTGGGCGAGACGGACTAGCAGCATACGAGCAGTACTTC. The chain employs TRBV10-3 and TRBJ2-7, with 8 bases matching TRBD2. The CDR3 is 16 residues long. V was pared by 10 bases and J by 4 bases, with 18 bases of the junction left unmatched. Germline V gives CDR1 ENHRY, CDR2 SYGVKD.

The chain links TRBV11-2 to TRBJ1-4, with a tentative D call TRBD1 (6 bases). V was cut by 2 bases and J by 6 bases, with 19 bases left in between. This CDR3 is 17 amino acids long. CDR1 and CDR2 (germline): SGHAT, FQNNGV. The DNA for the CDR3 is TGTGCCAGCAGCTTAAAGGTCGGGGGGGCGGTGGATGAAAAACTGTTTTTT. Protein: CASSLKVGGAVDEKLFF.

Remarks on this clone: The same CDR3 can be traced to other DNA sequences in this sample. The CDR3 bases are TGCGCCAGCAGCACCGGGACAGGGGGGAACACTGAAGCTTTCTTT. Translating it yields CASSTGTGGNTEAFF. This rearrangement joins TRBV5-1 to TRBJ1-1; 11 bases fit TRBD1. The CDR3 runs to 15 residues. J lost 1 base, V lost 4 bases, and 3 bases had no gene match. Looked up from germline, CDR1 is SGHRS and CDR2 is YFSETQ.

The chain has TRBV7-6 and TRBJ1-1; 8 bases are shared with TRBD1. The CDR3 totals 14 residues. CDR1 and CDR2 from the germline V gene are SGHVS and FNYEAQ. The trim removed 5 bases at V and 1 base at J, leaving 3 bases unmatched. In DNA, the CDR3 is TGTGCCAGCAGCCTCGGACAGGGGAACACTGAAGCTTTCTTT. It encodes CASSLGQGNTEAFF. The full variable domain, its missing parts supplied by reference TRBV7-6 and TRBJ1-1, is GAGVSQSPRYKVTKRGQDVALRCDPISGHVSLYWYRQALGQGPEFLTYFNYEAQQDKSGLPNDRFSAERPEGSISTLTIQRTEQRDSAMYRCASSLGQGNTEAFFGQGTRLTVV.

This clone was counted between two and nine times. The rearrangement joins TRBV7-2 to TRBJ2-7, with 10 nucleotides matching TRBD1. The CDR3 loop spans 15 amino acids. Trimming cost V 3 bases and J 3 bases; bases outside gene matches: 5. Germline lookup yields CDR1 SGHTA and CDR2 FQGNSA. For the CDR3, the DNA is TGTGCCAGCAGCTTGAGGACAGGGGGATTCTACGAGCAGTACTTC. Its protein product is CASSLRTGGFYEQYF.

The V gene is TRBV10-3, the J gene TRBJ1-1; D gene ambiguous. CDR3 length: 11 amino acids. The germline V and J ends were trimmed by 6 bases and 2 bases, with 4 bases remaining between them. Looked up from germline, CDR1 is ENHRY and CDR2 is SYGVKD. The CDR3 DNA sequence: TGTGCCATCAGGGGCAACACTGAAGCTTTCTTT. Residues: CAIRGNTEAFF.

The genes are TRBV5-1 and TRBJ2-1; D may be TRBD2 (6 bases). This CDR3 has 17 residues. V was pared by 1 base and J by 8 bases, with 22 bases between. The germline V gene has CDR1 SGHRS and CDR2 YFSETQ. The CDR3 region has the DNA TGCGCCAGCAGCTTGACCACCCCGGGACTCCCTGGACATGAGCAGTTCTTC. This gives the protein CASSLTTPGLPGHEQFF.

V is TRBV15 and J is TRBJ1-6; maybe TRBD1 (6 bases). Germline CDR1 and CDR2: LNHNV and YYDKDF (reference sequence). This CDR3 is built from 13 residues. V lost 3 bases, J lost 10 bases, and 10 bases lay in between. DNA for the CDR3: TGTGCCACCAGCAGCAGGGGTGACTCACCCCTCCACTTT. This gives the protein CATSSRGDSPLHF.

The chain joins TRBV5-1 to TRBJ2-2; the D gene is possibly TRBD1 (5 bases). The germline CDR1 and CDR2 sequences are SGHRS and YFSETQ. Trimming removed 3 bases at V and 6 bases at J, with 12 bases between. The CDR3 has 14 residues. CDR3 coding DNA: TGCGCCAGCAGCTCCCCGAAGGGGCCCGGGGAGCTGTTTTTT. This codes for CASSSPKGPGELFF.

The chain recombines TRBV9 with TRBJ1-1, with TRBD1 matching over 8 bases. Unmatched junction bases numbered 14, after V lost 0 bases and J lost 4 bases. CDR1 and CDR2 (germline): SGDLS, YYNGEE. The CDR3 consists of 18 residues. The CDR3 spells CASSVGEGQVGAFTEAFF. The DNA for the CDR3 is TGTGCCAGCAGCGTAGGCGAGGGACAGGTAGGAGCCTTCACTGAAGCTTTCTTT. The full variable domain, with the rest looked up from reference TRBV9 and TRBJ1-1, is DSGVTQTPKHLITATGQRVTLRCSPRSGDLSVYWYQQSLDQGLQFLIQYYNGEERAKGNILERFSAQQFPDLHSELNLSSLELGDSALYFCASSVGEGQVGAFTEAFFGQGTRLTVV.

This sequence joins TRBV19 and TRBJ1-5; the D gene is possibly TRBD1 (5 bases). Trimming stripped 6 bases from V and 3 bases from J, with 18 bases between. CDR1 and CDR2 from the germline V gene are LNHDA and SQIVND (reference sequence). CDR3 length equals 16 residues. The CDR3 sequence: CASRTSKRGSNQPQHF. As DNA, the CDR3 is TGTGCCAGTAGGACTTCTAAGCGGGGCTCCAATCAGCCCCAGCATTTT.

In its sample, this clone was seen a few times. V is TRBV23-1 and J is TRBJ1-5; 8 nucleotides match TRBD1. TRBV23-1 is classed as an ORF, of uncertain function. Trimming took 3 bases from V and 7 from J; bases not matched to a gene: 8. This CDR3 spans 15 amino acids. The CDR3 DNA sequence: TGCGCCAGCAGTCAGCCTGACAGGGGAAGGCAGCCCCAGCATTTT. Protein sequence: CASSQPDRGRQPQHF.

This chain uses TRBV18 with TRBJ2-7; D is possibly TRBD2 (5 bases). The germline gives CDR1 KGHSH, CDR2 LQKENI. Trimming removed 6 bases from V and 5 bases from J, with 17 bases in between. The CDR3 runs to 14 residues. The chain's CDR3 is CASSRAGPGDEQYF. CDR3 in DNA: TGTGCCAGCTCCCGGGCGGGTCCTGGGGACGAGCAGTACTTC.

V and J are TRBV5-1 and TRBJ1-1; 7 nucleotides align to TRBD1. The CDR3 contains 14 residues. Germline V gene data show CDR1 as SGHRS and CDR2 as YFSETQ. Losses at the gene ends were 4 bases for V and 5 bases for J; bases not matched to a gene: 8. CDR3 coding DNA: TGCGCCAGCAGCGCCAGTACAGGGGAAACTGAAGCTTTCTTT. This encodes CASSASTGETEAFF.

The chain combines TRBV7-9 with TRBJ2-3; D is uncertain. Trimming removed 1 base from V and 0 bases from J, with 11 bases in between. The V gene's germline CDR1 is SEHNR and CDR2 FQNEAQ (reference sequence). The CDR3 loop spans 16 amino acids. Here the CDR3 reads CASSLGAGFSTDTQYF. As DNA, the CDR3 is TGTGCCAGCAGCTTAGGGGCTGGGTTTAGCACAGATACGCAGTATTTT.

The chain uses TRBV6-1 and TRBJ2-1; 10 bases agree with TRBD2. CDR1 is MNHNS, CDR2 SASEGT, per germline. V was pared by 3 bases and J by 6 bases, with 8 bases of the junction left unmatched. This CDR3 is built from 16 residues. CDR3 region: CASSDSGLAETNEQFF. The CDR3 nucleotides are TGTGCCAGCAGTGATAGCGGACTAGCGGAGACCAATGAGCAGTTCTTC.

This clone was seen a single time. The chain combines TRBV7-2 with TRBJ2-1; 8 bases align to TRBD2. Trimming at V came to 0 bases and at J to 8 bases, leaving 0 bases not matched to a gene. The CDR3 has 13 residues. Germline V gives CDR1 SGHTA, CDR2 FQGNSA. In nucleotides, the CDR3 is TGTGCCAGCAGCTTAGCGCGGGAGGATGAGCAGTTCTTC. Translation gives CASSLAREDEQFF.

The V and J genes are TRBV7-9 and TRBJ2-7, with 9 bases aligning to TRBD2. The CDR3 spans 16 residues. The V segment lost 7 bases and the J segment 2 bases; nucleotides outside the gene matches: 12. Germline loops: CDR1 SEHNR, CDR2 FQNEAQ (reference sequence). CDR3 nucleotides: TGTGCCAGCACCTCACCCGGGACTAGCCCGACCTACGAGCAGTACTTC. Translation: CASTSPGTSPTYEQYF.

This clone has a handful of counts. The chain links TRBV7-3 to TRBJ2-1; 9 positions match TRBD1. The CDR3 contains 14 residues. The germline V gene has CDR1 SGHTA and CDR2 FQGTGA. J was trimmed by 6 bases and V by 3 bases; bases with no gene match: 3. The chain's CDR3 is CASSFTTGGNEQFF. CDR3 bases: TGTGCCAGCAGCTTTACGACAGGGGGCAATGAGCAGTTCTTC.

V and J are TRBV6-6 and TRBJ2-7, with 7 positions matching TRBD2. There are 14 residues in the CDR3. The trim removed 5 bases at V and 4 bases at J, leaving 8 bases unmatched. Germline assignment: CDR1 MNHNY and CDR2 SVGAGI (reference sequence). The CDR3 loop is CASSPTGRDYEQYF. The CDR3 coding sequence is TGTGCCAGCAGTCCGACGGGGAGGGATTACGAGCAGTACTTC.

This clone came up once. Within the sample, other DNA sequences also encode this same CDR3. The rearrangement joins TRBV6-5 to TRBJ2-2; 9 bases align to TRBD1. The CDR3 sequence is 14 residues long. The junction had 4 bases not matched to a gene; V was cut back by 6 bases and J by 5 bases. Germline loops: CDR1 MNHEY, CDR2 SVGAGI. CDR3 DNA sequence: TGTGCCAGCAGCCTACAGGGGGCTACCGGGGAGCTGTTTTTT. Amino acids: CASSLQGATGELFF.